The 5 T cell receptor beta chains below were found in one sample sequenced in a study of T cell responses to AZD1222 COVID-19 vaccine. Sequencing was performed with immunoSEQ multiplex PCR; in TCRdb, only in-frame clones are kept and a portion is missing. The table records about 83,000 clones, around 90% of them present only once. Source: peripheral blood, taken on day 0 of MenACWY control vaccination. The receptors were sampled from an adult in good health.

The chain is built from TRBV6-4 and TRBJ2-1, with 7 bases identical to TRBD2. The germline V gene encodes CDR1 MRHNA and CDR2 SNTAGT. The CDR3 loop spans 16 amino acids. Trimming at V came to 4 bases and at J to 4 bases, leaving 10 bases not matched to a gene. The CDR3 region is CASSVSRLAKYNEQFF. For the CDR3, the DNA is TGTGCCAGCAGTGTATCTCGACTAGCCAAATACAATGAGCAGTTCTTC.

This chain connects TRBV5-6 to TRBJ2-5, with D tentatively TRBD2 (6 bases). The germline V and J ends were trimmed by 1 base and 5 bases, with 12 bases remaining between them. Germline V gene lookup returns CDR1 SGHDT and CDR2 YYEEEE. CDR3 length: 14 amino acids. This chain's CDR3 is CASSLSGGVETQYF. The CDR3 region has the DNA TGTGCCAGCAGCTTGTCCGGGGGAGTGGAGACCCAGTACTTC. The full variable domain, its missing parts supplied by reference TRBV5-6 and TRBJ2-5, is DAGVTQSPTHLIKTRGQQVTLRCSPKSGHDTVSWYQQALGQGPQFIFQYYEEEERQRGNFPDRFSGHQFPNYSSELNVNALLLGDSALYLCASSLSGGVETQYFGPGTRLLVL.

CDR3 region: CASSQLTGVNTEAFF. The CDR3, as DNA: TGCGCCAGCAGCCAGCTGACAGGGGTAAACACTGAAGCTTTCTTT. The chain recombines TRBV4-3 with TRBJ1-1, with 8 bases that match TRBD1. This CDR3 is built from 15 residues. Germline V gene sequence: CDR1 LGHNA, CDR2 YSLEER. The V gene end was trimmed by 3 bases and the J gene end by 2 bases; junction bases not matched to a gene: 5.

This chain links TRBV5-1 with TRBJ2-7; no clear D. Germline V CDR1 and CDR2: SGHRS, YFSETQ. The CDR3 contains 15 residues. V was trimmed by 7 bases and J by 4 bases, leaving 21 bases between them. The CDR3 DNA sequence: TGCGCCAGCGGAGAACGGAGAGGAACTTATTACGAGCAGTACTTC. Its translation: CASGERRGTYYEQYF.

This chain links TRBV2 with TRBJ2-1, with 8 bases aligning to TRBD2. Germline V gene data show CDR1 as SNHLY and CDR2 as FYNNEI. The junction had 10 bases not matched to a gene; V was cut back by 3 bases and J by 0 bases. The CDR3 runs 18 residues. CDR3: CASSDGLAGLSSYNEQFF. The CDR3 nucleotides are TGTGCCAGCAGTGACGGGCTAGCGGGTCTGAGCTCCTACAATGAGCAGTTCTTC.